What follows is one T cell receptor (beta chain) and its context. In germline, CDR1 is SGHNT, CDR2 YYREEE (reference sequence). The CDR3 spans 17 residues. Germline trimming cut 4 bases from V and 3 bases from J; bases unmatched to any gene: 8. The data were taken from a study of blood T cell repertoires in COVID-19. Clones were read by immunoSEQ multiplex PCR, and TCRdb kept only the in-frame ones, dropping some. The table shows 130,000 to 150,000 clones, with roughly 85% occurring only once. This TCR was recovered from a woman aged 60-75 years with COVID-19, enrolled during active disease. The source material was peripheral blood. The genes are TRBV5-4 and TRBJ1-6; 9 bases map to TRBD1. CDR3 protein: CASSDNLGQGYNSPLHF. The CDR3 DNA reads as TGTGCCAGCAGCGATAACCTGGGACAGGGCTATAATTCACCCCTCCACTTT.